This TCR beta chain was captured by sequencing in a study of blood T cell repertoires in COVID-19. Study context: Both acute and convalescent COVID-19 samples were obtained from the United States, Italy and Spain. Sources were T cells, B-cell-depleted T cells, or PBMCs; the material itself was cDNA or gDNA.

Trimming took off 1 base at V and 4 bases at J, with 11 bases between the two ends. Germline loops: CDR1 SNHLY, CDR2 FYNNEI. The CDR3 is made up of 16 amino acids. Under the authors' procedure: By means of reference gene primer amplification, nucleated cell counts were estimated. TCRdb keeps only in-frame clones here, not all; method: immunoSEQ multiplex PCR. V and J calls and clone size are copied from that table; D and trimming were computed from the DNA. Counted here are some 150,000 clones, around 83% occurring once; the ten biggest clones make up about 31%. The chain uses TRBV2 and TRBJ1-6; D perhaps matches TRBD1 (6 bases). The sample taken for sequencing was peripheral blood. The clonotype comes from a woman in her fifties or sixties with acute or convalescent COVID-19. For the CDR3, the DNA is TGTGCCAGCAGTGAAGGCAGGGGCGCTTATAATTCACCCCTCCACTTT. This encodes CASSEGRGAYNSPLHF.